These 27 T cell receptor beta chains came from one sample sequenced in a study of blood T cells in healthy people across ages (dated by TCRdb to the mid-2010s). Library preparation used 5' RACE. The run used an Illumina HiSeq 2500. The second PCR ran for roughly 6 to 11 cycles and used a J-beta primer mix along with a sample-barcoded 5' primer. TCRdb redid the processing of the public reads, applying fastp at Q25 and MiXCR, and retained in-frame beta chains. Rows with one shared CDR3 protein collapse into an entry with the most common genes and DNA. The sample yields 700,000 to 800,000 distinct CDR3 sequences; roughly 45% were counted once. Of the sample, 20% to 25% is held by the ten largest clones. The specimen was blood. Every receptor here comes from a woman aged 60-75 years in good health.

The J gene is TRBJ2-7, the V gene TRBV12-3 or TRBV12-4; TRBD1 agrees at 8 bases. TRBJ2-5 explains the end of the DNA better; the J call may be wrong. CDR3 length: 15 residues. The CDR3 here is CASRPGQATLETQYF. The CDR3, as DNA: TGTGCCAGCAGGCCGGGACAGGCGACGTTGGAGACCCAGTACTTC.

The genes are TRBV6-2 or TRBV6-3 and TRBJ2-3; no definite D call. Germline-derived CDR1 and CDR2 are MNHEY and SVGEGT. The length of the CDR3 is 16 residues. Trimming removed 5 bases from V and 3 bases from J, with 18 bases in between. CDR3 sequence (DNA): TGTGCCAGCAGTCCTTTAGACGGAATTATGACAGATACGCAGTATTTT. Protein product: CASSPLDGIMTDTQYF.

This clonotype was picked up a small number of times. The genes are TRBV12-3 or TRBV12-4 and TRBJ2-5; 11 bases fit TRBD2. V dropped 6 bases and J dropped 11; count of bases not matched to a gene: 17. The CDR3 spans 16 residues. The CDR3 protein is CASRGVAGGPEREQYF. In DNA, the CDR3 is TGTGCCAGCAGGGGGGTAGCGGGAGGGCCAGAAAGGGAGCAGTACTTC.

This rearrangement joins TRBV7-3 to TRBJ2-1, with 9 nucleotides matching TRBD2. The V gene's germline CDR1 is SGHTA and CDR2 FQGTGA. The CDR3 totals 16 residues. After removal of 0 bases from V and 5 bases from J, the junction contained 5 bases not matched to a gene. The CDR3 nucleotides read TGTGCCAGCAGCTTAACTGAGCGGGGGGCGGACAATGAGCAGTTCTTC. This encodes CASSLTERGADNEQFF.

V is TRBV5-1 and J is TRBJ2-1; TRBD2 might be the D (5 bases). The V end lost 0 bases, the J end lost 2 bases, and 9 bases lay between the germline ends. Germline V lookup: CDR1 SGHRS, CDR2 YFSETQ. The CDR3 totals 15 residues. CDR3 bases: TGCGCCAGCAGCTTGGCGGGGTATACCTACAATGAGCAGTTCTTC. This gives the protein CASSLAGYTYNEQFF.

The table lists this clonotype with a few counts. The V call is TRBV14, the J call TRBJ2-5; 8 positions agree with TRBD2. With V trimmed by 4 bases and J by 2 bases, 12 bases remained unmatched. Germline CDR1 and CDR2: SGHDN and FVKESK. This CDR3 spans 17 amino acids. The CDR3 spells CASSPQWRGEPQETQYF. The CDR3 DNA follows: TGTGCCAGCAGCCCGCAGTGGCGGGGGGAACCTCAAGAGACCCAGTACTTC.

V is TRBV20-1 and J is TRBJ2-7, with 9 bases fitting TRBD1. Germline V lookup: CDR1 DFQATT, CDR2 SNEGSKA (reference sequence). This CDR3 has 14 residues. V lost 5 bases, J lost 7 bases, and 12 bases stayed unmatched. The CDR3 loop reads CSAWGQGTYNEQYF. CDR3 DNA: TGCAGTGCTTGGGGACAGGGAACCTACAATGAGCAGTACTTC.

A few counts support this clonotype. The V gene is TRBV4-2, the J gene TRBJ2-3; D may match TRBD1 or TRBD2 (5 bases each). From germline, CDR1 is LGHNA and CDR2 YNFKEQ. The V end was cut by 8 bases, the J end by 4 bases, with 19 bases between. There are 15 residues in the CDR3. The CDR3 region has the DNA TGTGCCAGCGGCCGGGACCTTATTGTGGCAGATACGCAGTATTTT. Translating gives CASGRDLIVADTQYF.

The J gene is TRBJ2-1, the V gene TRBV7-8; TRBD2 is a possible D gene (5 bases). The CDR3 covers 16 residues. Germline V gives CDR1 SGHVS, CDR2 FQNEAQ. V lost 0 bases to trimming and J lost 3 bases, with 12 bases between them. CDR3 residues: CASSLAPAAGYNEQFF. CDR3 DNA sequence: TGTGCCAGCAGCTTAGCACCCGCGGCGGGCTACAATGAGCAGTTCTTC.

This clonotype was detected many times. This chain links TRBV29-1 with TRBJ2-1; D is ambiguous. CDR1 is SQVTM and CDR2 is ANQGSEA in the germline V gene. The V end was cut by 3 bases, the J end by 3 bases, with 9 bases between. This CDR3 contains 13 residues. Here the CDR3 DNA reads TGCAGCGTTGAGCTGCAGGTCTACAATGAGCAGTTCTTC. It codes for CSVELQVYNEQFF.

The V gene is TRBV11-1, the J gene TRBJ2-1, with 10 bases aligning to TRBD2. Looked up from germline, CDR1 is SGHAT and CDR2 is FQDESV (reference sequence). Losses at the gene ends were 5 bases for V and 8 bases for J; bases not matched to a gene: 12. CDR3 length: 16 residues. CDR3 residues: CASSPSSGSIMHEQFF. Written as DNA, the CDR3 is TGTGCCAGCAGCCCATCTAGCGGGAGCATAATGCATGAGCAGTTCTTC.

This clonotype was found a few times. The chain has TRBV12-3 or TRBV12-4 and TRBJ1-2; D is unresolved. This CDR3 has 15 amino acids. Deletions cut 3 bases from V and 0 bases from J, with 11 bases between. Here the CDR3 reads CASSFLGSTNYGYTF. As DNA, the CDR3 is TGTGCCAGCAGTTTCCTCGGCAGCACTAACTATGGCTACACCTTC.

This chain connects TRBV3-1 to TRBJ2-7; 9 bases fit TRBD1. V shed 3 bases, J shed 6 bases, and the junction held 15 bases outside the gene matches. The CDR3 sequence is 17 residues long. The germline gives CDR1 LGHDT, CDR2 YNNKEL (reference sequence). The CDR3 spells CASSHGAEDRGLREQYF. The CDR3 coding sequence is TGTGCCAGCAGCCACGGGGCCGAGGACAGGGGCCTTCGCGAGCAGTACTTC.

V gene TRBV7-9 combines with J gene TRBJ2-1, with TRBD2 identical over 12 bases. This CDR3 region has 14 residues. CDR1 is SEHNR, CDR2 FQNEAQ, per germline (reference sequence). V gave up 5 bases and J gave up 7 bases; unmatched junction bases: 3. The CDR3: CASSTTSGRNEQFF. DNA of the CDR3: TGTGCCAGCAGCACGACTAGCGGGAGAAATGAGCAGTTCTTC.

This chain uses TRBV6-5 with TRBJ2-7, with D possibly matching TRBD1 (6 bases). This CDR3 has 12 residues. Germline V gene lookup returns CDR1 MNHEY and CDR2 SVGAGI. V was shortened by 6 bases and J by 5 bases, with 11 bases between the two germline ends. CDR3 protein: CASRRAGDEQYF. The CDR3 DNA reads as TGTGCCAGCAGGCGGGCAGGGGACGAGCAGTACTTC.

The CDR3 spells CASSLVRTSGGHNEQFF. The CDR3 DNA follows: TGTGCCAGCAGCTTAGTACGAACTAGCGGGGGCCACAATGAGCAGTTCTTC. The gene calls are TRBV7-2 and TRBJ2-1; 11 nucleotides match TRBD2. CDR1 is SGHTA, CDR2 FQGNSA, per germline. CDR3 length: 17 residues. Trimming removed 1 base from V and 5 bases from J; junction bases left unmatched: 7. Looking up the rest from reference TRBV7-2 and TRBJ2-1 gives the full variable domain: GAGVSQSPSNKVTEKGKDVELRCDPISGHTALYWYRQSLGQGLEFLIYFQGNSAPDKSGLPSDRFSAERTGGSVSTLTIQRTQQEDSAVYLCASSLVRTSGGHNEQFFGPGTRLTVL.

This chain uses TRBV20-1 with TRBJ2-1; 9 bases are shared with TRBD2. The CDR3 extends over 14 amino acids. From germline, CDR1 is DFQATT and CDR2 SNEGSKA (reference sequence). With 1 base clipped from V and 13 bases from J, the junction kept 11 bases outside the gene matches. The CDR3 bases are TGCAGTGCTAGAGTTCTTTCCCCTAGCGGGATACAGTTCTTC. Its protein is CSARVLSPSGIQFF.

The rearrangement uses TRBV3-1 and TRBJ2-5; the match to TRBD2 covers 12 bases. Losses at the gene ends were 2 bases for V and 5 bases for J; bases not matched to a gene: 9. The CDR3 runs to 17 residues. Germline CDR1 and CDR2: LGHDT and YNNKEL (reference sequence). CDR3 DNA sequence: TGTGCCAGCAGCCAAAACAGACTAGCGGGGGCACGGGAGACCCAGTACTTC. This sequence encodes CASSQNRLAGARETQYF.

This clonotype was seen a handful of times. The rearrangement uses TRBV24-1 and TRBJ1-1; weak D call: TRBD1 (5 bases). Per germline, CDR1 KGHDR and CDR2 SFDVKD. CDR3 length: 13 residues. Between the trimmed V and J ends, which lost 5 bases and 1 base, there was a span of 7 bases. CDR3 protein: CATSGRGNTEAFF. The CDR3 DNA is TGTGCCACCAGTGGGAGGGGGAACACTGAAGCTTTCTTT.

This chain connects TRBV12-3 or TRBV12-4 to TRBJ1-5; perhaps TRBD1 as D (5 bases). The CDR3 loop spans 15 amino acids. Trimming pared 0 bases from V and 3 bases from J, leaving 9 bases between. CDR3 sequence (DNA): TGTGCCAGCAGTTTAGCCGGGGGGAACAATCAGCCCCAGCATTTT. It codes for CASSLAGGNNQPQHF.

This clonotype appeared many times. The chain employs TRBV20-1 and TRBJ1-2, with 10 bases aligning to TRBD1. This CDR3 is 13 amino acids long. With 2 bases clipped from V and 6 bases from J, the junction kept 3 bases outside the gene matches. Germline assignment: CDR1 DFQATT and CDR2 SNEGSKA (reference sequence). CDR3 residues: CSARSGTGDGYTF. In DNA, the CDR3 is TGCAGTGCTAGATCCGGGACAGGGGATGGCTACACCTTC.

The V and J genes are TRBV5-1 and TRBJ2-7; 13 bases agree with TRBD2. This CDR3 contains 19 residues. The germline V gene has CDR1 SGHRS and CDR2 YFSETQ. The V and J ends lost 4 bases and 4 bases, in that order; junction bases with no gene match: 17. CDR3 amino acids: CASSPGTGTSGRAGYEQYF. As DNA, the CDR3 is TGCGCCAGCAGCCCTGGGACCGGCACTAGCGGGAGGGCAGGATACGAGCAGTACTTC.

This chain uses TRBV20-1 with TRBJ2-3; 8 bases are a match to TRBD2. CDR3 size: 14 residues. The junction had 7 bases not matched to a gene; V was cut back by 3 bases and J by 5 bases. Looked up from germline, CDR1 is DFQATT and CDR2 is SNEGSKA (reference sequence). The CDR3 is CSASLFGGGDTQYF. In DNA form, the CDR3 reads TGCAGTGCTAGTCTTTTCGGGGGGGGAGATACGCAGTATTTT.

This clonotype occurred a few times. The chain has TRBV6-6 and TRBJ1-2; D possibly corresponds to TRBD1 (6 bases). Trimming shortened V by 2 bases and J by 4 bases, and 17 bases separated the two germline ends. In germline, CDR1 is MNHNY, CDR2 SVGAGI (reference sequence). There are 16 residues in the CDR3. The CDR3 reads CASSYRGGSLIYGYTF. DNA for the CDR3: TGTGCCAGCAGTTACCGCGGGGGCTCGCTGATCTATGGCTACACCTTC.

The V gene is TRBV29-1, the J gene TRBJ2-5; 14 bases agree with TRBD2. Trimming removed 3 bases from V and 11 bases from J; junction bases left unmatched: 14. Per the germline V gene, CDR1 is SQVTM and CDR2 is ANQGSEA. There are 16 residues in the CDR3. Here the CDR3 reads CSVDARLAGGPNEQYF. CDR3 bases: TGCAGCGTTGACGCTCGACTAGCGGGAGGGCCCAATGAGCAGTACTTC.

The chain couples TRBV29-1 to TRBJ1-1; D call uncertain. The CDR3 contains 13 residues. CDR1 SQVTM and CDR2 ANQGSEA come from the germline V gene. V lost 4 bases and J 2 bases, leaving 11 bases between the germline ends. The CDR3 bases are TGCAGCGTTGTGGGCCAGCTTAACACTGAAGCTTTCTTT. It codes for CSVVGQLNTEAFF. Complete variable domain (other parts from reference TRBV29-1 and TRBJ1-1): SAVISQKPSRDICQRGTSLTIQCQVDSQVTMMFWYRQQPGQSLTLIATANQGSEATYESGFVIDKFPISRPNLTFSTLTVSNMSPEDSSIYLCSVVGQLNTEAFFGQGTRLTVV.

A remark on this clonotype: The junction and the germline gene differ at one end; a read error may be behind it. This chain links TRBV4-2 with TRBJ2-4, with TRBD1 identical over 7 bases. CDR3 size: 17 residues. The germline gives CDR1 LGHNA, CDR2 YNFKEQ. In DNA, the CDR3 is TGTGCCAGCAGCCCGTTAACAGGGGCCTTCGCCAAAAACATTCGGTACTTC. This sequence encodes CASSPLTGAFAKNIRYF.